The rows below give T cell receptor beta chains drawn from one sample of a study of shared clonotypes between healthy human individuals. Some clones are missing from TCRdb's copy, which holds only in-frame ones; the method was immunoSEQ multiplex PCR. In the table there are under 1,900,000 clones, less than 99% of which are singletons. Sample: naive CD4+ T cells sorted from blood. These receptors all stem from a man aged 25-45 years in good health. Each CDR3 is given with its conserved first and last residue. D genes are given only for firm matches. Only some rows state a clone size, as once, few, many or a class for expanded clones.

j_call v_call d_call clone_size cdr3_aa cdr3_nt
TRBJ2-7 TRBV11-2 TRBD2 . CASSLRGSIYEQYF TGTGCCAGCAGCCTACGCGGGAGTATATACGAGCAGTACTTC
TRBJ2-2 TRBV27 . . CASSLNAWGAGELFF TGTGCCAGCAGTTTAAACGCCTGGGGGGCCGGGGAGCTGTTTTTT
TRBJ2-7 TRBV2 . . CASSVEIMGEQYF TGTGCCAGCAGTGTAGAAATAATGGGCGAGCAGTACTTC
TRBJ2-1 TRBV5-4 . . CASSLDGNEQFF TGTGCCAGCAGCTTGGATGGCAATGAGCAGTTCTTC
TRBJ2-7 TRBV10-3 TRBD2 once CAISEGASGRAYEQYF TGTGCCATCAGTGAGGGTGCTAGCGGGAGGGCTTACGAGCAGTACTTC
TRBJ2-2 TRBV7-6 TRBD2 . CASSLGLAGPVVPAGELFF TGTGCCAGCAGCTTGGGGCTAGCGGGACCGGTGGTCCCCGCCGGGGAGCTGTTTTTT
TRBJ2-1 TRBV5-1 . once CASSLVQGVNEQFF TGCGCCAGCAGCTTGGTTCAGGGCGTAAATGAGCAGTTCTTC
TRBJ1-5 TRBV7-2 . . CASRGAWEPQHF TGTGCCAGCAGGGGGGCTTGGGAGCCCCAGCATTTT
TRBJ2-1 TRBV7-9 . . CASSLSFNEQFF TGTGCCAGCAGCTTATCGTTCAATGAGCAGTTCTTC
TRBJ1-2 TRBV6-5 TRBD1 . CASSLGTGEYGYTF TGTGCCAGCAGTCTCGGGACAGGGGAGTATGGCTACACCTTC
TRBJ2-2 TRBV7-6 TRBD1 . CASSPGTANTGELFF TGTGCCAGCAGCCCCGGGACAGCGAACACCGGGGAGCTGTTTTTT
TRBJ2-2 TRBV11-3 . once CASSLGVGDTGELFF TGTGCCAGCAGCTTAGGGGTAGGGGACACCGGGGAGCTGTTTTTT
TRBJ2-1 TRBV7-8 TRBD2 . CASSLEILAGESHNEQFF TGTGCCAGCAGCTTAGAGATCCTGGCGGGAGAATCCCACAATGAGCAGTTCTTC
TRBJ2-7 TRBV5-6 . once CASSLVARHYEQYF TGTGCCAGCAGCTTGGTTGCTAGACACTACGAGCAGTACTTC
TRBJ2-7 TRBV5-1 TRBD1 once CASSPTGAEPYEQYF TGCGCCAGCAGCCCGACAGGGGCGGAACCCTACGAGCAGTACTTC
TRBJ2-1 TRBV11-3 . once CASSLGTPTNEQFF TGTGCCAGCAGCTTAGGTACCCCAACCAATGAGCAGTTCTTC
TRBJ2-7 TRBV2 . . CASSGDRGGYEQYF TGTGCCAGCAGTGGCGACAGGGGAGGGTACGAGCAGTACTTC
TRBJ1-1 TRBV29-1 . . CSAIKQGGGTEAFF TGCAGCGCTATTAAACAGGGAGGAGGCACTGAAGCTTTCTTT
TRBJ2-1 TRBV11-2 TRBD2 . CASSSQLGTSDYNEQFF TGTGCCAGCAGCTCTCAACTCGGGACTAGCGACTACAATGAGCAGTTCTTC
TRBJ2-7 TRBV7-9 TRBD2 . CASSEGLAGWYEQYF TGTGCCAGCAGCGAGGGACTAGCGGGGTGGTACGAGCAGTACTTC
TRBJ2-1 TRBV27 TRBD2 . CASSLRGTSGRVGNEQFF TGTGCCAGCAGTCTCCGAGGGACTAGCGGGAGAGTGGGCAATGAGCAGTTCTTC
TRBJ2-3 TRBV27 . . CASAVDRPTDTQYF TGTGCCAGCGCCGTCGACAGGCCCACAGATACGCAGTATTTT